The sequence of this T cell receptor (beta chain) was determined in a study of T cells after posttransplantation cyclophosphamide. Study-level results: Donor-recipient repertoire similarity was low at 1-2 months, rising over year one.

Libraries were prepared by immunoSEQ multiplex PCR; TCRdb keeps only in-frame clonotypes and omits some of them. The sample shows about 38,000 clones, no singletons; the ten largest hold 5.5% to 7%. The CDR3 is 15 residues long. Per germline, CDR1 KGHDR and CDR2 SFDVKD. V lost 4 bases to trimming and J lost 1 base, with 12 bases between them. Notes on this clone: What it binds is unknown.

This rearrangement joins TRBV24-1 to TRBJ1-1, with a possible D match to TRBD1 (6 bases). Material for sequencing was PBMCs. The clonotype comes from a man under 40 in good health and a related stem cell transplant donor. The CDR3 reads CATSETGRGNTEAFF. As DNA, the CDR3 is TGTGCCACCAGTGAAACAGGGCGCGGGAACACTGAAGCTTTCTTT.